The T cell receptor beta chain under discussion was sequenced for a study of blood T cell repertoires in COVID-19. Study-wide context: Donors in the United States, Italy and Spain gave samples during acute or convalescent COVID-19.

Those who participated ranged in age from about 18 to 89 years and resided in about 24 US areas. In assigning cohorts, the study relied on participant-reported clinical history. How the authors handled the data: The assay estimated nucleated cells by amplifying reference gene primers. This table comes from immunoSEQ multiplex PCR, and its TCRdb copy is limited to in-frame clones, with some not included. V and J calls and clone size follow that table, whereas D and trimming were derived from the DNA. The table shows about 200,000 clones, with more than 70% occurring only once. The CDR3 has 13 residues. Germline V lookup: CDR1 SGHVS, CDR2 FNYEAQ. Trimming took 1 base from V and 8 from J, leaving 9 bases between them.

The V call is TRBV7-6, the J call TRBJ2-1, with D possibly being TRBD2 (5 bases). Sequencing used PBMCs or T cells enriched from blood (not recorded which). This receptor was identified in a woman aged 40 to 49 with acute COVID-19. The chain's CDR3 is CASSLVAGDEQFF. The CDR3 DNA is TGTGCCAGCAGCTTAGTTGCCGGGGATGAGCAGTTCTTC.